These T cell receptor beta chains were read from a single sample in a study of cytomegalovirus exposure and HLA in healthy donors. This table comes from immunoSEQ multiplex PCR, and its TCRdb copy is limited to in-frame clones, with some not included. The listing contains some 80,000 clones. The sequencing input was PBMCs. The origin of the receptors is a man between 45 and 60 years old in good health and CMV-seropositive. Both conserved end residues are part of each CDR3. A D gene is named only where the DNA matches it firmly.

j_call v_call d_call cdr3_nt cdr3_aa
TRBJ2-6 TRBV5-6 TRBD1 TGTGCCAGCAGCTTCCTCCGGGGGACAGGGTCATCTGGGGCCAACGTCCTGACTTTC CASSFLRGTGSSGANVLTF
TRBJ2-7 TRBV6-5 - TGTGCCAGCAGTAGCAACTACGAGCAGTACTTC CASSSNYEQYF
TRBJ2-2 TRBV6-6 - TGTGCCAGCAGTTCCGCAAGCGGTCTGAACACCGGGGAGCTGTTTTTT CASSSASGLNTGELFF
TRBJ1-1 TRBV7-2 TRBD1 TGTGCCAGCAGCCCACAGGGGGCGCGGGACACTGAAGCTTTCTTT CASSPQGARDTEAFF
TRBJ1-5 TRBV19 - TGTGCCACTGTCCCAAACACAGGGAGAAATCAGCCCCAGCATTTT CATVPNTGRNQPQHF
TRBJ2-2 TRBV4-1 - TGCGCCAGCAGCCAAGAACTTAGAACCGGGGAGCTGTTTTTT CASSQELRTGELFF
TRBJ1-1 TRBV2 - TGTGCCAGCAGTGAAATAGGGGCGAACACTGAAGCTTTCTTT CASSEIGANTEAFF
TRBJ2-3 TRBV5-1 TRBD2 TGCGCCAGCAGCTTGGGTGGCGGGAGGGCCACAGATACGCAGTATTTT CASSLGGGRATDTQYF
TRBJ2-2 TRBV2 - TGTGCCTCTCGCAGGGGAACCGGGGAGCTGTTTTTT CASRRGTGELFF
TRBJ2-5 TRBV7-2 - TGTGCCAGCAGCCTCGTGGAGGGGGGACAGGAGACCCAGTACTTC CASSLVEGGQETQYF
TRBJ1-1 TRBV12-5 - TGTGCTAGTGGTTTCGGACTTCTGAACACTGAAGCTTTCTTT CASGFGLLNTEAFF
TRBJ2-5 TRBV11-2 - TGTGCCAGCAGCCATTGGCAGGAATCAGAGACCCAGTACTTC CASSHWQESETQYF
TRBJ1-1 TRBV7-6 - TGTGCCAGCAGTTGGAGGGGTGGGACTGAAGCTTTCTTT CASSWRGGTEAFF
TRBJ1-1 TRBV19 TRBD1 TGTGCCACGACTGACAGGGGCACTGAAGCTTTCTTT CATTDRGTEAFF
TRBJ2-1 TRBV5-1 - TGCGCCAGCAGCCAGCAGGGGAGTTCGTACAATGAGCAGTTCTTC CASSQQGSSYNEQFF
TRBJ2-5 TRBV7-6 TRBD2 TGTGCCAGCAGCTTAACACTAGCGGCTGTAGCAGAGACCCAGTACTTC CASSLTLAAVAETQYF
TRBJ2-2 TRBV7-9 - TGTGCCACACCCAGACAGTACGCGAACACCGGGGAGCTGTTTTTT CATPRQYANTGELFF
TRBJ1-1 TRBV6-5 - TGTGCCAGCAGTTATAGGGCGGGCACTGAAGCTTTCTTT CASSYRAGTEAFF
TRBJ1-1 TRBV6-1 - TGTGCCAGCAGTCGAATAGGGGAAAGGACTGAAGCTTTCTTT CASSRIGERTEAFF
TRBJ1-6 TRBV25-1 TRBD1 TGTGCCAGCAGTGGACTTGACAGGGACTATTCACCCCTCCACTTT CASSGLDRDYSPLHF
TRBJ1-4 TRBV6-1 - TGTGCCAGCAGTCCGGTAGGGGAAGGTGAAAAACTGTTTTTT CASSPVGEGEKLFF
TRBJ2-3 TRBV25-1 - TGTGCCAGCAGGGTCGAGGCGACAGATACGCAGTATTTT CASRVEATDTQYF
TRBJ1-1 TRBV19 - TGTGCCAGTAGTACTAGAGAGGCCACTGAAGCTTTCTTT CASSTREATEAFF
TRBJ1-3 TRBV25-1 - TGTGCCAGCAGTGAATATCAGGGTACAGGAAACACCATATATTTT CASSEYQGTGNTIYF
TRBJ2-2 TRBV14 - TGTGCCAGCAGCCTCCTAAGATACGGGGAGCTGTTTTTT CASSLLRYGELFF
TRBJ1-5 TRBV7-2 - TGTGCCAGCAGCTTCGGGGGAGTGGATCCCCAGCATTTT CASSFGGVDPQHF
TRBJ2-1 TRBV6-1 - TGTGCCAGCAGTGAGCCGGTGAGCTCCTACAATGAGCAGTTCTTC CASSEPVSSYNEQFF
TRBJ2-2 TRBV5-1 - TGCGCCAGCAGCTTGGGGGCATTTACGAACACCGGGGAGCTGTTTTTT CASSLGAFTNTGELFF
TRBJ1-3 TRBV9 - TGTGCCAGCAGCGTAGGGGTGGGCACTGGAAACACCATATATTTT CASSVGVGTGNTIYF
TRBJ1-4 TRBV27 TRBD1 TGTGCCAGCAGTTCACGGGACAGGTGGAATGAAAAACTGTTTTTT CASSSRDRWNEKLFF
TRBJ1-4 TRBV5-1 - TGCGCCAGCAGCTTGGCCGGGGGGGATAATGAAAAACTGTTTTTT CASSLAGGDNEKLFF
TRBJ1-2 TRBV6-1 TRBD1 TGTGCCAGCAGTGCTGGACAGGGAGGGCTCAGGGGTGGCTACACCTTC CASSAGQGGLRGGYTF
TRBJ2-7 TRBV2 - TGTGCCACGGGGGAGTACTACGAGCAGTACTTC CATGEYYEQYF
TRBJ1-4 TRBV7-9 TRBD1 TGTGCCAGCAGCTGGGACAGGGGTAATGAAAAACTGTTTTTT CASSWDRGNEKLFF
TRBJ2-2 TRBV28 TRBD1 TGTGCCAGCAGTTCCCCGGGACAGGTGAACACCGGGGAGCTGTTTTTT CASSSPGQVNTGELFF
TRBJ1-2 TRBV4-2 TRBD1 TGTGCCAGCAGCCAAGATCCGATACAGGGGGCAGGGTATGGCTACACCTTC CASSQDPIQGAGYGYTF
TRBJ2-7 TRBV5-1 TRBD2 TGCGCCAGCAGCCCCTCCTCTAGCGGGAGTGGGTACGAGCAGTACTTC CASSPSSSGSGYEQYF
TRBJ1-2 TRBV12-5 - TGTGCTAGTGGTTCCCCCCCGGGGAACTATGGCTACACCTTC CASGSPPGNYGYTF
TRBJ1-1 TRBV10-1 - TGCGCCAGCAGTCTTGGGGGGGACACTGAAGCTTTCTTT CASSLGGDTEAFF
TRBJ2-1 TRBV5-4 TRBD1 TGTGCCAGCAGCCCCTTGGGGACAGGGGTACTCTTC CASSPLGTGVLF
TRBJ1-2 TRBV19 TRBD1 TGTGCCAGTAGTCCCGGACAGGGCTATGGCTACACCTTC CASSPGQGYGYTF
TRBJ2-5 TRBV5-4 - TGTGCCAGCAGCTCAAAAACAGGGCCCCAAGAGACCCAGTACTTC CASSSKTGPQETQYF
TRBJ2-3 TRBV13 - TGTGCCAGCAGCCCGGGTGAGGCCGCGACAGATACGCAGTATTTT CASSPGEAATDTQYF
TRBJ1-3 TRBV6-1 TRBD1 TGTGCCAGCAGTCGGACAGGCGGGAACACCATATATTTT CASSRTGGNTIYF
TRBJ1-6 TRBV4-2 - TGTGCCAGCAGCCAAGAAGGGGATTCACCCCTCCACTTT CASSQEGDSPLHF
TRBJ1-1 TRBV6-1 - TGTGCCAGCACCCCACAGGTTTTGGGAACTGAAGCTTTCTTT CASTPQVLGTEAFF
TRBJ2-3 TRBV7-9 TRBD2 TGTGCCAGCAGCTCCAGGACTAGCGGCCTCACAGATACGCAGTATTTT CASSSRTSGLTDTQYF
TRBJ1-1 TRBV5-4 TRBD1 TGTGCCAGCAGCTTGGGGACAGGACCTGGTGAAGCTTTCTTT CASSLGTGPGEAFF
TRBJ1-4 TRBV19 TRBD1 TGTGCCAGTAAGAGGACAGGGAGGAGTGAAAAACTGTTTTTT CASKRTGRSEKLFF
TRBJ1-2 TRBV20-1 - TGCAGTGCTAGAGGTCCGGAGGGCTACACCTTC CSARGPEGYTF
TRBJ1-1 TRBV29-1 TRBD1 TGCAGCGTTCGGGACAGGGCCACTGAAGCTTTCTTT CSVRDRATEAFF
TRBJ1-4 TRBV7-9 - TGTGCCAGCAGCTTGGGATTACAGGGAACTAATGAAAAACTGTTTTTT CASSLGLQGTNEKLFF
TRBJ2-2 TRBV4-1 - TGCGCCAGCAGCCCCACCAAGGGGGGCGGGGGTTTTTGGGACACCGGGGAGCTGTTTTTT CASSPTKGGGGFWDTGELFF